This T cell receptor (beta chain) was found in a study of shared clonotypes between healthy human individuals. CDR3 length: 14 amino acids. V was clipped by 4 bases and J by 4 bases; unmatched bases: 6. CDR1 and CDR2 from the germline V gene are SGHNT and YYREEE (reference sequence). Repertoires were generated with immunoSEQ multiplex PCR, while TCRdb's copy carries only in-frame clones and drops some. The sample yields over a million clones, about 76% seen once. Study results and limitations: Expectations were that clonotype sharing among donors would be affected by sequencing depth. Generation probability values for non-shared clonotypes were lower than those for clonotypes shared by all four donors. Sample collection involved blood only; tissue repertoires are likely different.

A word on this clone: Its matching antigen is unknown.

CD4+ cells were split into CD45RA+ naive and CD45RA-negative memory subsets. The sequence derives from a man younger than 35 in good health. Sequencing was performed on memory CD4+ T cells sorted from blood. Subset here: CD45RA-negative fraction. This chain uses TRBV5-4 with TRBJ1-2; 8 nucleotides line up with TRBD1. For the CDR3, the DNA is TGTGCCAGCAGCACAGGGGGGCAGGGCTATGGCTACACCTTC. Protein: CASSTGGQGYGYTF.